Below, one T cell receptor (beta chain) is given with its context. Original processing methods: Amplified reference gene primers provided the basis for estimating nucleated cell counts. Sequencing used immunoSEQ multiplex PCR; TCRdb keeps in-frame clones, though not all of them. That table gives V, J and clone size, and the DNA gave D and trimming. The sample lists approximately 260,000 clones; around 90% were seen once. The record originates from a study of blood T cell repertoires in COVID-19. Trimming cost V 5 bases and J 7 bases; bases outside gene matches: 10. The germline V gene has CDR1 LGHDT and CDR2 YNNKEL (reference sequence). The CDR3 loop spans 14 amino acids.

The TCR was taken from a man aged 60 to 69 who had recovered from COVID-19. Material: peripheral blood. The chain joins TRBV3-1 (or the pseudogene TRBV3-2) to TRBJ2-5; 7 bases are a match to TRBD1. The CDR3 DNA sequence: TGTGCCAGCAGCTCCAGGGGGATCGTCGGGACCCAGTACTTC. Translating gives CASSSRGIVGTQYF.